This TCR beta chain was sequenced for a study of cytomegalovirus exposure and HLA in healthy donors. Study-level information: Findings of an earlier analysis included roughly 120 million unique TCR beta sequences from 180 million or so T cells. Study results and limitations: When analyzed later, a missense DCLRE1C variant was found to be linked to TCR beta V- and J-gene trimming. It was reportedly the case that the classifier diagnosed cytomegalovirus status with high specificity and sensitivity.

The CDR3 sequence is 16 residues long. CDR1 WSHSY and CDR2 SAAADI come from the germline V gene. A note on this clone: Its antigen is not identified. A junction end diverges from the germline sequence, so it may reflect a read error. This CDR3 is also generated by other DNA sequences in the sample.

These donors counted as nominally healthy when sampled, but unrecorded immune exposures were likely. PCR used 60 Vbeta primers and 13 Jbeta primers. The protocol was immunoSEQ multiplex PCR, while the TCRdb copy is restricted to in-frame clones and leaves out a portion. The sample lists around 300,000 clones; around 90% were seen once. Input material: PBMCs. The source is a woman aged 18-29 years in good health and CMV-seronegative. The chain is built from TRBV10-2 and TRBJ1-2, with 8 bases identical to TRBD1. The CDR3 DNA sequence: TGCGCCAGCAGCGAGTCGAAACAGGGGGAGGTCTATGGCTACACCTTC. Translating it yields CASSESKQGEVYGYTF.